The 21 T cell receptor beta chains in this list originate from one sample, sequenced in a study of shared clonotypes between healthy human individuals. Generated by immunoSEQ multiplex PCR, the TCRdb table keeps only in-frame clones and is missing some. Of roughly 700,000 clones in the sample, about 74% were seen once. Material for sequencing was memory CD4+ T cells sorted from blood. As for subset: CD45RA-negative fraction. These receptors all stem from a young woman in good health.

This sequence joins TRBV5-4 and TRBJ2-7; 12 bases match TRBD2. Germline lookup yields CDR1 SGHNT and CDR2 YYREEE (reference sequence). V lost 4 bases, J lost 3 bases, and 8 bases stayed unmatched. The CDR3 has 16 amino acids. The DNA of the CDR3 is TGTGCCAGCAGCCGAGGGCTAGCGGGAGGGGGCTACGAGCAGTACTTC. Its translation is CASSRGLAGGGYEQYF.

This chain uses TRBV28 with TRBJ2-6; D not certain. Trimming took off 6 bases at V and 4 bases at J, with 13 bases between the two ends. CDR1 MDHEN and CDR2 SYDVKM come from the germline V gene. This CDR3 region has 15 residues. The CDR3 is CASRLGPPGANVLTF. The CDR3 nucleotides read TGTGCCAGCAGGTTAGGGCCCCCCGGGGCCAACGTCCTGACTTTC.

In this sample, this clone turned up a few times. CDR3 nucleotides: TGTGCCAGCAGCTTAGTCCCTGGGTGGACAGTGAATGAAAAACTGTTTTTT. It is translated as CASSLVPGWTVNEKLFF. The chain carries TRBV7-9 and TRBJ1-4, with D possibly being TRBD1 (6 bases). Germline lookup yields CDR1 SEHNR and CDR2 FQNEAQ (reference sequence). The CDR3 loop spans 17 amino acids. Trimming removed 1 base from V and 5 bases from J, with 17 bases in between.

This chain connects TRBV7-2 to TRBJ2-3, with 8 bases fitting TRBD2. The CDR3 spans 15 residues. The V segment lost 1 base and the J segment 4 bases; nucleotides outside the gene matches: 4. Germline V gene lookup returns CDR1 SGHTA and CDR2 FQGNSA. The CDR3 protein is CASSLVSGIADTQYF. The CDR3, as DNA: TGTGCCAGCAGCTTAGTTAGCGGGATAGCAGATACGCAGTATTTT.

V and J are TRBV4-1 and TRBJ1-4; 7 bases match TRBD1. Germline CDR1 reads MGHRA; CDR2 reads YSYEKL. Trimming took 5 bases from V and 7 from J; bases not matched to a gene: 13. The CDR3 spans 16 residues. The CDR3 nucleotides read TGCGCCAGCAGCTATATCAGGGGGGCCCTCCGTGAAAAACTGTTTTTT. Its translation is CASSYIRGALREKLFF.

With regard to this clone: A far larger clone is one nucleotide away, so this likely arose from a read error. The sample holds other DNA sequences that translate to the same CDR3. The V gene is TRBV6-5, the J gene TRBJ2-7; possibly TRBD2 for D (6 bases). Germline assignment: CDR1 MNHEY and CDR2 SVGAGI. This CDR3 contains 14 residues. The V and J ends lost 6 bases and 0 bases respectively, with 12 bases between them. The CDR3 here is CASRRDFSSYEQYF. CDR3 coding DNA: TGTGCCAGCAGAAGGGACTTTTCCTCCTACGAGCAGTACTTC.

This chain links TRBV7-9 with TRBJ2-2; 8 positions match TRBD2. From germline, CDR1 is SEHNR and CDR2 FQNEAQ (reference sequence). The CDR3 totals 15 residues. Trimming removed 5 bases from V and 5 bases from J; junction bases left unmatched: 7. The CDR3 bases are TGTGCCAGCAGCCCCAGCGGGAGAGCAACCGGGGAGCTGTTTTTT. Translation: CASSPSGRATGELFF.

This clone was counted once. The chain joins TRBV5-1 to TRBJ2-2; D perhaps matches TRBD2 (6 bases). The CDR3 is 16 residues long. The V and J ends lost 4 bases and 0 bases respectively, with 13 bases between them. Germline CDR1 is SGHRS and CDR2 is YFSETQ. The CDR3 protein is CASSDGTYANTGELFF. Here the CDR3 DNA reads TGCGCCAGCAGCGACGGGACTTACGCGAACACCGGGGAGCTGTTTTTT.

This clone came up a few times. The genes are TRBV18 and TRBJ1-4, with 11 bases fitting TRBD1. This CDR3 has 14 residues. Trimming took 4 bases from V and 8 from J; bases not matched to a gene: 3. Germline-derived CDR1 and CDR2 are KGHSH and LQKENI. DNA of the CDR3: TGTGCCAGCTCACAGGGACAGGGGGACGAAAAACTGTTTTTT. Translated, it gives CASSQGQGDEKLFF. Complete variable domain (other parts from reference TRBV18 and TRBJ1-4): NAGVMQNPRHLVRRRGQEARLRCSPMKGHSHVYWYRQLPEEGLKFMVYLQKENIIDESGMPKERFSAEFPKEGPSILRIQQVVRGDSAAYFCASSQGQGDEKLFFGSGTQLSVL.

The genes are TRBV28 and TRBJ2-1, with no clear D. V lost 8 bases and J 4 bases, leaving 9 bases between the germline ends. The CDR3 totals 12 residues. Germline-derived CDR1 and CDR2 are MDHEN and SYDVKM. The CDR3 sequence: CASGQIYNEQFF. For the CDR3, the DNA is TGTGCCAGCGGTCAGATATACAATGAGCAGTTCTTC.

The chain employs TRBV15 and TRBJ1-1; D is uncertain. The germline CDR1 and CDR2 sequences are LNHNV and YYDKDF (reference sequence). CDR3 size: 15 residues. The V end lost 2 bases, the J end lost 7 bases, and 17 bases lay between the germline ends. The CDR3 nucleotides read TGTGCCACCAGCAGACCTCCCGGCCAGACGGGTGAAGCTTTCTTT. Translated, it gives CATSRPPGQTGEAFF.

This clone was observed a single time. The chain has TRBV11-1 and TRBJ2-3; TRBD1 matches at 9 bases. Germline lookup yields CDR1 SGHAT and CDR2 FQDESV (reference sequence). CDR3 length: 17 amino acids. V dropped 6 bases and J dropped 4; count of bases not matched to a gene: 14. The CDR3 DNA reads TGTGCCAGCAGTCCTCCCCCGGGGACAGGGTACGCAGATACGCAGTATTTT. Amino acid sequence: CASSPPPGTGYADTQYF.

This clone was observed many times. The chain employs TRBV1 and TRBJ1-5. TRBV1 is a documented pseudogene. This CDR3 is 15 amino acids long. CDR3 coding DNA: TGCACCAGCAGCCAAGCCCCTCGGGCGCATCGGCCCCAGCATTTT. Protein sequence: CTSSQAPRAHRPQHF.

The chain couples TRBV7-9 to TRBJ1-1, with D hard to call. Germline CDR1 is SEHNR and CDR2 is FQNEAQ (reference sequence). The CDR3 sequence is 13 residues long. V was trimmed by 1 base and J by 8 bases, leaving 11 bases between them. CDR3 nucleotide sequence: TGTGCCAGCAGCTTAGTCAGTGGGGTAGAAGCTTTCTTT. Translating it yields CASSLVSGVEAFF.

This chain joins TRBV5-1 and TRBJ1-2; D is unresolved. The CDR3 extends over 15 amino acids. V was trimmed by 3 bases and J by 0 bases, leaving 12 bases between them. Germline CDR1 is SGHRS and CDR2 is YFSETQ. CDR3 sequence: CASSSGKSTNYGYTF. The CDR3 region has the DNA TGCGCCAGCAGCTCTGGAAAATCTACTAACTATGGCTACACCTTC.

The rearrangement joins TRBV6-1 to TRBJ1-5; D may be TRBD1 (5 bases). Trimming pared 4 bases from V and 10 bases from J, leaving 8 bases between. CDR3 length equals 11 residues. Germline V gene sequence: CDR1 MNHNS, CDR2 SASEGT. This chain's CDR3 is CASSAGAPQHF. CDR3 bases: TGTGCCAGCAGTGCCGGGGCTCCCCAGCATTTT.

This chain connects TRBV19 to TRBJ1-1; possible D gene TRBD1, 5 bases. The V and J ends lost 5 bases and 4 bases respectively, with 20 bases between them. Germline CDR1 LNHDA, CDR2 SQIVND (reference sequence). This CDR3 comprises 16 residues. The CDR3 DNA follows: TGTGCCAGTAGTCACGGTCCTAGAGCGGGGGGCACTGAAGCTTTCTTT. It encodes CASSHGPRAGGTEAFF.

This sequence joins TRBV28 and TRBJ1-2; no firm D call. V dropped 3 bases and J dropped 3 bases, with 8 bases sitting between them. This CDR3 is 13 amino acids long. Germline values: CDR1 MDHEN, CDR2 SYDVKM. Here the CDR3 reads CASSLGADYGYTF. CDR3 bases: TGTGCCAGCAGTTTGGGCGCGGACTATGGCTACACCTTC.

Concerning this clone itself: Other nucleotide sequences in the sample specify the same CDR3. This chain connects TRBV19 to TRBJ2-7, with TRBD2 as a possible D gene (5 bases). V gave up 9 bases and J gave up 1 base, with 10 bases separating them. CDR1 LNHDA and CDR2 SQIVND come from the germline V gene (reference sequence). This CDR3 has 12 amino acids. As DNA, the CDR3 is TGTGCCAGCCGAGGGTCGTCCTACGAGCAGTACTTC. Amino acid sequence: CASRGSSYEQYF.

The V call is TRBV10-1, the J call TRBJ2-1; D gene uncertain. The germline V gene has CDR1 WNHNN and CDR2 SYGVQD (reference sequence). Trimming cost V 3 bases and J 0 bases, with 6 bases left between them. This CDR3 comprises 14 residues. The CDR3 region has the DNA TGCGCCAGCAGTGATCGAGTCTCCTACAATGAGCAGTTCTTC. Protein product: CASSDRVSYNEQFF.

CDR3 in amino acids: CASSFGGTSTDTQYF. The CDR3 bases are TGTGCCAGCAGCTTCGGGGGCACAAGCACAGATACGCAGTATTTT. V is TRBV7-7 and J is TRBJ2-3, with D perhaps being TRBD1 or TRBD2 (6 bases each). Germline V CDR1 and CDR2: SSHAT, FNYEAQ (reference sequence). Trimming removed 3 bases from V and 0 bases from J, with 10 bases in between. This CDR3 is built from 15 residues.